The clone carrying this T cell receptor beta chain was counted many times. A much larger clone differs by one base, so this may be a read error. The input was 500 ng total RNA; TCR beta cDNA was made from it with a constant-region primer. Three rounds of nested multiplex PCR with slightly modified ARM-PCR produced TCR beta libraries. Forward primers for TRBV1-TRBV30 and a C-beta reverse primer served the first two PCR rounds, at around 9 cycles each. TCRdb independently ran MiXCR on the multiplex PCR reads; one entry per CDR3 protein. The sample includes tens of thousands of distinct CDR3 sequences, roughly 70% of them seen just once. This sample is part of a study of tumor-infiltrating lymphocytes in primary liver carcinoma. Study background: Productive TCRbeta reads per sample were roughly 3.5 to 7.5 million, not differing by tissue.

The CDR3 is 14 residues long. The germline CDR1 and CDR2 sequences are SGHKS and YYEKEE (reference sequence). Unsorted bulk tissue (roughly 19-31 mg) underwent RNA and DNA co-extraction. The source of this sequence is a man aged 40-49 years with primary liver carcinoma and hepatitis B virus infection. The chain links TRBV5-5 to TRBJ2-4, with D possibly matching TRBD1 (5 bases). The specimen sequenced was liver tumor tissue from sampling region 2. The sample's subset: tumor region T2, inferior pole. The CDR3 bases are TGTGCCAGCAGCTTGGAACAGGCCAGAAACATTCAGTACTTC. It is translated as CASSLEQARNIQYF.